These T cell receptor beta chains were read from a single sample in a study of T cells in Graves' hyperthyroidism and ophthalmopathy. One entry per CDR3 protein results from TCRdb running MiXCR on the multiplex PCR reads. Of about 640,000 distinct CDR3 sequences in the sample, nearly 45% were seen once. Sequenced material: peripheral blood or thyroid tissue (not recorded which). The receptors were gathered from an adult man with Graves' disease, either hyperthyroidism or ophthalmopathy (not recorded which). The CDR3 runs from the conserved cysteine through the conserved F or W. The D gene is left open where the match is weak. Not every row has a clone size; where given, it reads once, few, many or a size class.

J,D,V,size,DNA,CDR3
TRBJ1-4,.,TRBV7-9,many,TGTGCCAGCAGCTTAGAAGGGGTGGGCGATGAAAAACTGTTTTTT,CASSLEGVGDEKLFF
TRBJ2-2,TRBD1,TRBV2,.,TGTGCCAGCAGTGCCCGAGACAGGGGAGGGGAGCTGTTTTTT,CASSARDRGGELFF
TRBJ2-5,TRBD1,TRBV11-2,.,TGTGCCAGCAGCTCTCGCCCAGGACAGGAATCCTCTGGGGCCCAGTACTTC,CASSSRPGQESSGAQYF
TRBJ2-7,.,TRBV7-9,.,TGTGCCAGCTCACCAAAGCCGGGTGAGCAGTACTTC,CASSPKPGEQYF
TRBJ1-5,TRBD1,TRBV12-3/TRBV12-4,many,TGTGCCAGCAGCCTTGGACAGGGGATCAATCAGCCCCAGCATTTT,CASSLGQGINQPQHF
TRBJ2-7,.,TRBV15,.,TGTGCCAGCAGCCGGACCTCCTCAGGAAGCTCCTACGAGCAGTACTTC,CASSRTSSGSSYEQYF
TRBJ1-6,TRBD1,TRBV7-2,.,TGTGCCAGCAGCGCGCGGGCCGGGACCCAGGGGGCTGGATCACCCCTCCACTTT,CASSARAGTQGAGSPLHF
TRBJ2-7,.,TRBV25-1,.,TGTGCGAGAGGGGGTGGTTACGAGCAGTACTTC,CARGGGYEQYF
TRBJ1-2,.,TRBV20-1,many,TGCAGTGCAAGGGTTCAGGGAACGTATGGCTACACCTTC,CSARVQGTYGYTF
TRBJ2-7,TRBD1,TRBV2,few,TGTGCCAGCAGTGAAAGAGGGGGCGACTACGAGCAGTACTTC,CASSERGGDYEQYF
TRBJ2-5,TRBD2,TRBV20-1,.,TGCAGTGCTAGAGGACTAGCGGGAGCGGGGGAGACCCAGTACTTC,CSARGLAGAGETQYF
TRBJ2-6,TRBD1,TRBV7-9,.,TGTGCCAGCAGCTCACCCGGGACAGGGTCTGGGGCCAACGTCCTGACTTTC,CASSSPGTGSGANVLTF
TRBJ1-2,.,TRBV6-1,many,TGTGCCAGCAGTGAAAGCGGGCGAGACAGCATCTATGGCTACACCTTC,CASSESGRDSIYGYTF
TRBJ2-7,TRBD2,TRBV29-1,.,TGCAGCGTTTCTTACGGGACTAGCGGTGCCTACGAGCAGTACTTC,CSVSYGTSGAYEQYF
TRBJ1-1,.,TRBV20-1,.,TGCAGTGCTAGAGTTCAGATGAACACTGAAGCTTTCTTT,CSARVQMNTEAFF
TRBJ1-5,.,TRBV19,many,TGTGCCAGTAGTTTTCACGAATACGACTATGTAAGCAATCAGCCCCAGCATTTT,CASSFHEYDYVSNQPQHF
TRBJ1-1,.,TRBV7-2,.,TGTGCCAGCAGTTACGGGGCGGGGGGGACTGAAGCTTTCTTT,CASSYGAGGTEAFF
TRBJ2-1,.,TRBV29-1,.,.,CSVGPGGVYNEQFF
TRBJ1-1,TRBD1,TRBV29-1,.,TGCAGCGTTGAAGCGGGACAGGGGTTGACTGAAGCTTTCTTT,CSVEAGQGLTEAFF
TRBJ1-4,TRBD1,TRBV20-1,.,TGCAGTGCATCGGGACAGGGGACAGCGAATGAAAAACTGTTTTTT,CSASGQGTANEKLFF
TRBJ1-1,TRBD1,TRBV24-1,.,TGTGCCTGGGACAGGGTGTCCCCTGAAGCTTTCTTT,CAWDRVSPEAFF
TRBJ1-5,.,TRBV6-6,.,TGTGCCACCAGGACAGAAAATAATCAGCCCCAGCATTTT,CATRTENNQPQHF
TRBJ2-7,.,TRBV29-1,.,TGCAGCGTGTGGACTGACTGGGCCTACGAGCAGTACTTC,CSVWTDWAYEQYF
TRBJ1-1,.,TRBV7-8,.,TGTGCCAGCAGCTTAGCGACGTTT,CASSLATF
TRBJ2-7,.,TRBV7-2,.,TGTGCCAGCAGCTTAGTCACGGGCACCGAGCAGTACTTC,CASSLVTGTEQYF
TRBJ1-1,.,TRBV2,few,TGTGCCAGCAGACGCCCGACAGGAGAAGCTTTCTTT,CASRRPTGEAFF
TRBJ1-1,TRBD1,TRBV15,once,TGTGCCACCTCCAGGGGACAGGGGAGAAACACTGAAGCTTTCTTT,CATSRGQGRNTEAFF
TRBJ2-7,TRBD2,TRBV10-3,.,TGTGCCAGCAGTTCCCAACCCACTAGCGAATCGGCGCAGTACTTC,CASSSQPTSESAQYF
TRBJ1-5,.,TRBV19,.,TGTGCCAGTAAGGGGGGGGCAGGAGAGAATCAGCCCCAGCATTTT,CASKGGAGENQPQHF
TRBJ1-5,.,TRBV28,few,TGTGCCAGCAGGTCAAGGTCTCCCCATCCCCAGCATTTT,CASRSRSPHPQHF
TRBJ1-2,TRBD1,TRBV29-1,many,TGCAGCGTTGAAGAACAGGGGGTCCGTGGCTACACCTTC,CSVEEQGVRGYTF
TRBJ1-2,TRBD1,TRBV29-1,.,TGCAGCGTTGAGACCTACCGACAGGGCGATGGCTACACCTTC,CSVETYRQGDGYTF
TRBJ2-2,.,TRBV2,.,TGTGCCAGCAGCTTATCCGGGACCGACGGGGAGCTGTTTTTT,CASSLSGTDGELFF
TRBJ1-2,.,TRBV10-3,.,TGTGCCATCAGTGAGTCTGGAGGGTTCGGCCATGGCTACACCTTC,CAISESGGFGHGYTF
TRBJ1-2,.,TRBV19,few,TGTGCCAGTAGTACCCGGGACACGACATATGGCTACACCTTC,CASSTRDTTYGYTF
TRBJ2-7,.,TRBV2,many,TGTGCCAGCAGCAGGAACGAGCAGTACTTC,CASSRNEQYF
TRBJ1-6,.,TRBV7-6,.,TGTGCCGGCAGCTTGAAATGGGAGTTTAATTCACCCCTCCACTTT,CAGSLKWEFNSPLHF
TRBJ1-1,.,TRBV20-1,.,TGCAGTGCCCCTAAGGGACGGGGAGCTTTCTTT,CSAPKGRGAFF
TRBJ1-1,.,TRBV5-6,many,TGTGCCACCGACCCCGATGGAGCTTTCTTT,CATDPDGAFF
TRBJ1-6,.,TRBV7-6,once,TGTGCCAGCCACCCGGGGACGGGTCGCCGGGGTCCCCTCCACTTT,CASHPGTGRRGPLHF
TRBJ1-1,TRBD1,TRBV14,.,TGTGCCAGCAGCCATACACAGGGGGCGAACACTGAAGCTTTCTTT,CASSHTQGANTEAFF